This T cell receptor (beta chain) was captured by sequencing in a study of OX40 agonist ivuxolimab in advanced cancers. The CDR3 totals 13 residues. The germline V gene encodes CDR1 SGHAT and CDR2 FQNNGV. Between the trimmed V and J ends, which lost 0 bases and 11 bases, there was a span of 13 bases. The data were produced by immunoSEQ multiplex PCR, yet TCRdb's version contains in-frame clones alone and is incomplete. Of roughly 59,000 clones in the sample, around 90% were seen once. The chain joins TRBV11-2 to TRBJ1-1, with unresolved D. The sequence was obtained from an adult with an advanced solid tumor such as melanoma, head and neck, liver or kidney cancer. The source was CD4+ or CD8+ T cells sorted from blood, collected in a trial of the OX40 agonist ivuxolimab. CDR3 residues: CASSLEVRYLAFF. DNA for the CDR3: TGTGCCAGCAGCTTAGAAGTTAGGTATTTGGCTTTCTTT.